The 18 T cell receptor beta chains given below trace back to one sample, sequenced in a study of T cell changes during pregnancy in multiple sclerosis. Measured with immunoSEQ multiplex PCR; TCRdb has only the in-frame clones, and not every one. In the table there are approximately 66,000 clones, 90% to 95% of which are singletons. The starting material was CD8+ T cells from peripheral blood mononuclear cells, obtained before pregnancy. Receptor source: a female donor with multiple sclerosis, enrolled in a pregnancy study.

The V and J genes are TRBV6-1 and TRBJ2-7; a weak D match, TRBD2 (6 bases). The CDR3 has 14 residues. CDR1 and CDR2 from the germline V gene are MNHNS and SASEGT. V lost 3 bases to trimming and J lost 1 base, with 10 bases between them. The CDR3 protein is CASSEEGGSYEQYF. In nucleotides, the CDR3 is TGTGCCAGCAGTGAGGAGGGTGGGTCCTACGAGCAGTACTTC.

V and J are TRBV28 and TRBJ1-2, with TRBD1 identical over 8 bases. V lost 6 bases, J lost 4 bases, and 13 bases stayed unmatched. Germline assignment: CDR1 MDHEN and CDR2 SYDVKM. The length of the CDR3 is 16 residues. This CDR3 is CASRGKTGASAYGYTF. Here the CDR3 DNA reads TGTGCCAGCAGAGGAAAGACAGGGGCGTCGGCCTATGGCTACACCTTC.

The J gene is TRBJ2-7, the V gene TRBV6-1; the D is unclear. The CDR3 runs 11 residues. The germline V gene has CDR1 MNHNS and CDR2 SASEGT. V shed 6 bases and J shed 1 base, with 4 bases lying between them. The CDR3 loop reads CASRRSYEQYF. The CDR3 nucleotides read TGTGCCAGCAGGAGGTCCTACGAGCAGTACTTC.

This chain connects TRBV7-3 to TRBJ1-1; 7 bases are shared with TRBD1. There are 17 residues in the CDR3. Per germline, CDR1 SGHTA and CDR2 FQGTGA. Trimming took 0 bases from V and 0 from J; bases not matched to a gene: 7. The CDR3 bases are TGTGCCAGCAGCTTAACGAGGGGGACAGCACTGAACACTGAAGCTTTCTTT. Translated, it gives CASSLTRGTALNTEAFF.

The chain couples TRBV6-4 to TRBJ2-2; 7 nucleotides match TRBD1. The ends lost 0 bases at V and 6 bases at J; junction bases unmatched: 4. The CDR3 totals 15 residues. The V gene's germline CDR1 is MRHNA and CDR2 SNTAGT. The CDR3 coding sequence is TGTGCCAGCAGTGACTCGCTACAGGGGCCCGGGGAGCTGTTTTTT. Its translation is CASSDSLQGPGELFF.

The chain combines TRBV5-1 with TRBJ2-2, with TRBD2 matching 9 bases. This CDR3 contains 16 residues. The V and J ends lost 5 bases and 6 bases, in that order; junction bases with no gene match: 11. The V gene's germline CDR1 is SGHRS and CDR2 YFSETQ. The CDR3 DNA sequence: TGCGCCAGCAGTCGTAGCGGGGGCCTTAGGGCCGGGGAGCTGTTTTTT. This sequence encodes CASSRSGGLRAGELFF.

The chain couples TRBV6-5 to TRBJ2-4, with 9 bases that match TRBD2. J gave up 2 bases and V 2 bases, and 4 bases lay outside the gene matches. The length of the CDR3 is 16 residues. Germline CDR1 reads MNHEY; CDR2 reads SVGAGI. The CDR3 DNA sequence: TGTGCCAGCAGTTACAGCCTAGCGGGGTCCAAAAACATTCAGTACTTC. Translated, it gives CASSYSLAGSKNIQYF.

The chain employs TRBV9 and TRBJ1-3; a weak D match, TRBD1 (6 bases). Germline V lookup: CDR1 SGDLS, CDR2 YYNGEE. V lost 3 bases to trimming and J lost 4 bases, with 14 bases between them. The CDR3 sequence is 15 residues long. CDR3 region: CASSDEGGLGNTIYF. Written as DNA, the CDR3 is TGTGCCAGCAGCGACGAGGGGGGGCTCGGAAACACCATATATTTT.

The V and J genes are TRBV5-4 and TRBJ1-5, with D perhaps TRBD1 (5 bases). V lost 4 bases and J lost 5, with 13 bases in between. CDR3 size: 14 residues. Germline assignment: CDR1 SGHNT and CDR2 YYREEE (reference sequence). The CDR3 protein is CASSRGGVDQPQHF. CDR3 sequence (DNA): TGTGCCAGCAGCCGGGGGGGGGTGGATCAGCCCCAGCATTTT. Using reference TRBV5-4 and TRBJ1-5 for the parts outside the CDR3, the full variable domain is ETGVTQSPTHLIKTRGQQVTLRCSSQSGHNTVSWYQQALGQGPQFIFQYYREEENGRGNFPPRFSGLQFPNYSSELNVNALELDDSALYLCASSRGGVDQPQHFGDGTRLSIL.

The CDR3 region has the DNA TGTGCCAGCAAGGGAGAGAAGGACAGAGGATATGGCTACACCTTC. This translates into CASKGEKDRGYGYTF. The chain joins TRBV2 to TRBJ1-2; D is possibly TRBD1 (6 bases). Germline V gene data show CDR1 as SNHLY and CDR2 as FYNNEI. This CDR3 is built from 15 residues. The V gene lost 7 bases and the J gene lost 5 bases, with 20 bases spanning the gap.

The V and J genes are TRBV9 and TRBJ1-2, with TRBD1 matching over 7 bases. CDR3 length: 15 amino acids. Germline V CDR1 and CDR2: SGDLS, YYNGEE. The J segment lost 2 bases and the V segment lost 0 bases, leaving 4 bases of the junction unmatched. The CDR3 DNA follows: TGTGCCAGCAGCGTAGAGACAGGGCGCAACTATGGCTACACCTTC. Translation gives CASSVETGRNYGYTF.

This CDR3 reads CASSSGELGRTTDTQYF. The CDR3 DNA is TGTGCCAGCAGCTCGGGGGAACTGGGCAGGACCACAGATACGCAGTATTTT. This chain connects TRBV5-6 to TRBJ2-3, with D possibly TRBD2 on 6 matching bases. Trimming stripped 3 bases from V and 2 bases from J, with 19 bases between. The germline V gene encodes CDR1 SGHDT and CDR2 YYEEEE. The CDR3 runs to 17 residues.

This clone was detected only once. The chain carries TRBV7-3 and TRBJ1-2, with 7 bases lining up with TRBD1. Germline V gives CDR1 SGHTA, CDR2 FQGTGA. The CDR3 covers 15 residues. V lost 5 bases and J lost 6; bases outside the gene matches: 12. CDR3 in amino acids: CASSLEGGLDNGYTF. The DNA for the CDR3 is TGTGCCAGCAGCCTTGAAGGGGGCCTCGATAATGGCTACACCTTC.

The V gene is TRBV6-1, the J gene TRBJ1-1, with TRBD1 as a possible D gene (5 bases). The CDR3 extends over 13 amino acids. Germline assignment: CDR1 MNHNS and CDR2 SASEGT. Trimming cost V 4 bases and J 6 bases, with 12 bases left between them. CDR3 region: CASSARERPEAFF. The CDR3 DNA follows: TGTGCCAGCAGTGCCAGGGAACGACCTGAAGCTTTCTTT.

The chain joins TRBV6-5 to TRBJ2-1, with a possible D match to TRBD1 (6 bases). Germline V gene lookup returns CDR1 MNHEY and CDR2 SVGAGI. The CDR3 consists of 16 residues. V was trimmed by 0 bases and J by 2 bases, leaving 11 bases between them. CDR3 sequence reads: CASSYSWGPTYNEQFF. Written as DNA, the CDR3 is TGTGCCAGCAGTTACTCATGGGGGCCGACCTACAATGAGCAGTTCTTC.

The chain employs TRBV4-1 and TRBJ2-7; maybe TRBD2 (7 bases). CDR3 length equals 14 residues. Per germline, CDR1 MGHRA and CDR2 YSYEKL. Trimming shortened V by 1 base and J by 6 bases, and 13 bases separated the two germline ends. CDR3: CASSQVGGPGEQYF. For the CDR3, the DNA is TGCGCCAGCAGCCAAGTCGGGGGGCCGGGCGAGCAGTACTTC.

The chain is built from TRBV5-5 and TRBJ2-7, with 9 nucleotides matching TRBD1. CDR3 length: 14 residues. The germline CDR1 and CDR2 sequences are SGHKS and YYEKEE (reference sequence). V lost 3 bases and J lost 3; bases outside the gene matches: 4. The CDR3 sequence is CASSSGQGLYEQYF. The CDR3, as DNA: TGTGCCAGCAGCTCGGGACAGGGTCTCTACGAGCAGTACTTC.

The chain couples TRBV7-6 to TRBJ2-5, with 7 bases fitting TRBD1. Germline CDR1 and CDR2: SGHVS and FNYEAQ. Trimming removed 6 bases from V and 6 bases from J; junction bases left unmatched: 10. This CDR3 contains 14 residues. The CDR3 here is CASSSVDREQTQYF. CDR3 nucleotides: TGTGCCAGCAGTTCAGTTGACAGGGAACAGACCCAGTACTTC.